The 28 T cell receptor beta chains below were found in one sample sequenced in a study of T cells in women clearing cervical HPV infection. TCRdb's copy holds only in-frame clones and misses some; the assay was immunoSEQ multiplex PCR. The sample table includes about 37,000 clones. The source material was blood buffy coat. The origin of the receptors is a woman between 18 and 75 years old with a cervical HPV16 infection that either progressed to CIN3+ or cleared (not recorded which).

Turning to this clone: Sequencing ends 3 residues short of the CDR3 end; the germline J gene provides the rest. V usage is TRBV6-1 and J usage is TRBJ1-6; 7 bases are a match to TRBD1. The CDR3 consists of 15 residues. The V gene end was trimmed by 4 bases and the J gene end by 3 bases; junction bases not matched to a gene: 3. Germline V gives CDR1 MNHNS, CDR2 SASEGT. This CDR3 is CASSAGDSYNSPLHF. Incomplete CDR3 DNA: TGTGCCAGCAGTGCCGGGGACAGCTATAATTCACCC.

As for this clone: The read halts 3 residues ahead of the CDR3 end, with the missing end drawn from the germline J gene. The J gene is TRBJ1-1, the V gene TRBV20-1; 11 bases are shared with TRBD1. This CDR3 is 14 amino acids long. Trimming cost V 1 base and J 4 bases; bases outside gene matches: 2. CDR1 DFQATT and CDR2 SNEGSKA come from the germline V gene (reference sequence). The sequenced CDR3 bases are TGCAGTGCTAGAGGGGGGACAGGGGGCACTGAA. This translates into CSARGGTGGTE. The whole CDR3 is CSARGGTGGTEAFF.

Of note for this clone: The CDR3 is cut off 3 residues early in the read; its end comes from the germline J gene. V and J are TRBV5-4 and TRBJ2-7, with a weak D call TRBD1 (6 bases). The germline gives CDR1 SGHNT, CDR2 YYREEE (reference sequence). The CDR3 is 14 amino acids. With 1 base removed from V and 3 bases from J, the gap between germline ends came to 11 bases. The CDR3 region is CASSLSGANYEQYF. The CDR3 DNA, read in part, is TGTGCCAGCAGCTTGTCAGGGGCTAACTACGAG.

A note on this clone: The CDR3 goes on 3 residues after the read ends, and that part is filled in from the germline J gene. V usage is TRBV20-1 and J usage is TRBJ2-5, with D tentatively TRBD1 or TRBD2 (6 bases each). The V end was cut by 7 bases, the J end by 4 bases, with 22 bases between. Looked up from germline, CDR1 is DFQATT and CDR2 is SNEGSKA (reference sequence). CDR3 length: 15 amino acids. Here the CDR3 reads CSVYSEGEVSETQYF. The CDR3 bases that were read are TGCAGTGTTTACAGCGAGGGGGAGGTATCAGAGACC.

On this clone: Read data end 3 residues before the CDR3 end; the end is taken from the germline J gene. This chain uses TRBV19 with TRBJ1-1; weak D call: TRBD1 (5 bases). The CDR3 runs to 14 residues. V lost 5 bases and J 1 base, leaving 11 bases between the germline ends. The germline gives CDR1 LNHDA, CDR2 SQIVND (reference sequence). CDR3 amino acids: CASSSTGENTEAFF. The DNA read from the CDR3 is TGTGCCAGTAGTTCTACAGGCGAGAACACTGAA.

Remarks on this clone: Coverage ceases 3 residues before the CDR3 finishes, and the germline J gene fills in the end. V is TRBV6-1 and J is TRBJ2-2; TRBD2 matches at 16 bases. Germline V gene data show CDR1 as MNHNS and CDR2 as SASEGT. This CDR3 has 18 amino acids. Losses at the gene ends were 6 bases for V and 6 bases for J; bases not matched to a gene: 10. The CDR3 protein is CASREYPGLAGGAGELFF. The sequenced part of the CDR3 DNA is TGTGCCAGCAGGGAATACCCGGGACTAGCGGGAGGGGCCGGGGAG.

For this clone: Read data end 3 residues before the CDR3 end; the end is taken from the germline J gene. V gene TRBV5-1 combines with J gene TRBJ2-6, with 9 bases lining up with TRBD1. The V gene's germline CDR1 is SGHRS and CDR2 YFSETQ. CDR3 size: 16 residues. The trim removed 4 bases at V and 2 bases at J, leaving 4 bases unmatched. The covered CDR3 bases are TGCGCCAGCAGCGGCTGGACAGGGGCTGGGGCCAACGTC. It translates to CASSGWTGAGANV. The entire CDR3 is CASSGWTGAGANVLTF.

In the case of this clone: The CDR3 goes on 3 residues after the read ends, and that part is filled in from the germline J gene. The rearrangement joins TRBV6-2 or TRBV6-3 to TRBJ2-7; D is possibly TRBD1 (6 bases). V lost 0 bases and J lost 6, with 9 bases in between. Looked up from germline, CDR1 is MNHEY and CDR2 is SVGEGT. The CDR3 totals 13 residues. CDR3 protein: CASSYSSRGEQYF. The covered CDR3 bases are TGTGCCAGCAGTTACTCGTCCAGGGGCGAG.

Concerning this clone: The CDR3 end is not reached by the read, which stops 3 residues before it; the germline J gene fills it in. The rearrangement joins TRBV2 to TRBJ2-2; possible D gene TRBD2, 5 bases. The CDR3 runs to 16 residues. V was clipped by 6 bases and J by 1 base, with 15 bases between them. Per the germline V gene, CDR1 is SNHLY and CDR2 is FYNNEI. Incomplete CDR3 DNA: TGTGCCAGCAGCCCGAAGGGAGCGGTGAACACCGGGGAG. This sequence encodes CASSPKGAVNTGE. The whole CDR3 sequence reads CASSPKGAVNTGELFF.

Turning to this clone: The CDR3 end is not reached by the read, which stops 3 residues before it; the germline J gene fills it in. The rearrangement links TRBV7-9 to TRBJ2-2; D not certain. Per germline, CDR1 SEHNR and CDR2 FQNEAQ (reference sequence). The V end lost 7 bases, the J end lost 0 bases, and 9 bases lay between the germline ends. The CDR3 contains 14 residues. CDR3 DNA (partial): TGTGCCAGCACCGCGGCACCGAACACCGGGGAG. Translating it yields CASTAAPNTGE. The CDR3 in full is CASTAAPNTGELFF.

Points on this clone: The read halts 3 residues ahead of the CDR3 end, with the missing end drawn from the germline J gene. The chain combines TRBV5-4 with TRBJ2-3; the match to TRBD2 covers 9 bases. The CDR3 loop spans 16 amino acids. Germline V CDR1 and CDR2: SGHNT, YYREEE (reference sequence). Germline trimming cut 0 bases from V and 6 bases from J; bases unmatched to any gene: 8. CDR3 sequence reads: CASSLGRLAEGDTQYF. The DNA read from the CDR3 is TGTGCCAGCAGCTTGGGTCGACTAGCGGAGGGGGATACG.

Concerning this clone: The read ends 3 residues early relative to the CDR3; the germline J gene fills the gap. V is TRBV29-1 and J is TRBJ2-3; D is possibly TRBD1 (6 bases). V lost 7 bases and J lost 4, with 12 bases in between. The CDR3 sequence is 12 residues long. Germline lookup yields CDR1 SQVTM and CDR2 ANQGSEA. CDR3: CSEVSGADTQYF. The DNA read from the CDR3 is TGCAGCGAGGTCTCAGGGGCAGATACG.

With regard to this clone: Coverage ceases 3 residues before the CDR3 finishes, and the germline J gene fills in the end. V and J are TRBV7-3 and TRBJ1-2, with no clear D. Germline CDR1 is SGHTA and CDR2 is FQGTGA. This CDR3 has 14 residues. The CDR3: CASSLFFQAQGYTF. The CDR3 bases that were read are TGTGCCAGCAGCTTATTTTTCCAGGCTCAAGGC. The complete variable domain, with remaining parts taken from reference TRBV7-3 and TRBJ1-2, reads GAGVSQTPSNKVTEKGKYVELRCDPISGHTALYWYRQSLGQGPEFLIYFQGTGAADDSGLPNDRFFAVRPEGSVSTLKIQRTERGDSAVYLCASSLFFQAQGYTFGSGTRLTVV.

As for this clone: The read ends 3 residues early relative to the CDR3; the germline J gene fills the gap. This chain uses TRBV2 with TRBJ2-1; D is unclear. Germline CDR1 and CDR2: SNHLY and FYNNEI. The CDR3 consists of 14 residues. The ends were cut back, 7 bases at V and 5 bases at J, with 15 bases in the middle. The part of the CDR3 DNA that was read is TGTGCCAGCACGCCTCCCTGGGCGAACAATGAG. Its protein is CASTPPWANNE. The whole CDR3 protein is CASTPPWANNEQFF. Full variable domain (remainder filled in from reference TRBV2 and TRBJ2-1): EPEVTQTPSHQVTQMGQEVILRCVPISNHLYFYWYRQILGQKVEFLVSFYNNEISEKSEIFDDQFSVERPDGSNFTLKIRSTKLEDSAMYFCASTPPWANNEQFFGPGTRLTVL.

On this clone: The DNA ends 3 residues before the CDR3 does, and the rest of the CDR3 is filled in from the germline J gene. This chain uses TRBV6-1 with TRBJ2-7; 7 positions agree with TRBD2. V dropped 1 base and J dropped 0; count of bases not matched to a gene: 3. The CDR3 contains 15 residues. In germline, CDR1 is MNHNS, CDR2 SASEGT. Partial CDR3 DNA: TGTGCCAGCAGTGAAGACGGGGGGACCTCCTACGAG. Encoded protein: CASSEDGGTSYE. The entire CDR3 reads CASSEDGGTSYEQYF.

As concerns this clone: The read terminates 3 residues before the CDR3 end, so the remaining end is supplied by the germline J gene. V usage is TRBV19 and J usage is TRBJ1-1; tentatively, D is TRBD1 (5 bases). Germline CDR1 reads LNHDA; CDR2 reads SQIVND (reference sequence). This CDR3 region has 15 residues. The CDR3 protein is CASSIVQGGNYEAFF. Partial CDR3 DNA: TGTGCCAGTAGTATCGTCCAGGGTGGGAACTACGAG.

Note on this clone: The read is 3 residues too short to cover the CDR3 end, so that end is filled in from the germline J gene. V gene TRBV7-9 combines with J gene TRBJ2-4; 10 positions match TRBD1. The CDR3 loop spans 13 amino acids. The V gene's germline CDR1 is SEHNR and CDR2 FQNEAQ (reference sequence). The CDR3 spells CASSHGTGDGQYF. CDR3 DNA, as far as it was read: TGTGCCAGCAGCCATGGGACAGGGGATGGT. Variable domain in full (rest from reference TRBV7-9 and TRBJ2-4): DTGVSQNPRHKITKRGQNVTFRCDPISEHNRLYWYRQTLGQGPEFLTYFQNEAQLEKSRLLSDRFSAERPKGSFSTLEIQRTEQGDSAMYLCASSHGTGDGQYFGAGTRLSVL.

Here the CDR3 reads CASREGQSSYNSPLFF. CDR3 DNA, as far as it was read: TGTGCCAGCAGAGAGGGACAGAGCTCCTATAATTCACCA. V and J are TRBV2 and TRBJ1-4; 7 bases are shared with TRBD1. The read finishes 3 residues shy of the CDR3 end, and the germline J gene is used to complete it. The germline gives CDR1 SNHLY, CDR2 FYNNEI. This CDR3 contains 16 residues.

Regarding this clone: The read falls 3 residues short of the CDR3 end, and the missing part is taken from the germline J gene. The chain is built from TRBV2 and TRBJ1-4; 10 bases line up with TRBD1. From germline, CDR1 is SNHLY and CDR2 FYNNEI. V lost 5 bases, J lost 6 bases, and 3 bases stayed unmatched. The CDR3 runs to 14 residues. The covered CDR3 bases are TGTGCCAGCAGTACCGGGACAGGGGATGAAAAA. It codes for CASSTGTGDEK. The full CDR3 is CASSTGTGDEKLFF.

Notes on this clone: Read coverage stops 3 residues before the CDR3 terminus; the germline J gene supplies the remainder. V is TRBV2 and J is TRBJ2-5, with D possibly being TRBD2 (6 bases). This CDR3 has 12 residues. V was clipped by 9 bases and J by 5 bases, with 13 bases between them. Germline loops: CDR1 SNHLY, CDR2 FYNNEI. CDR3 DNA, as far as it was read: TGTGCCAGTGCGGGGCCGATGGAGACC. Translation: CASAGPMET. The entire CDR3 sequence reads CASAGPMETQYF.

Comments on this clone: The read terminates 3 residues ahead of where the CDR3 ends, so the germline J gene completes it. The rearrangement joins TRBV5-1 to TRBJ2-1; possible D gene TRBD2, 6 bases. CDR3 length: 16 residues. V was shortened by 1 base and J by 3 bases, with 14 bases between the two germline ends. Germline lookup yields CDR1 SGHRS and CDR2 YFSETQ. The CDR3 region is CASSLLARADYNEQFF. CDR3 DNA, as far as it was read: TGCGCCAGCAGCTTGCTAGCGAGGGCGGACTACAATGAG.

A remark on this clone: The missing CDR3 end, 3 residues past where the read stops, is filled in from the germline J gene. The chain recombines TRBV7-9 with TRBJ1-2; 8 nucleotides agree with TRBD1. CDR3 length: 15 amino acids. In germline, CDR1 is SEHNR, CDR2 FQNEAQ (reference sequence). Incomplete CDR3 DNA: TGTGCCAGCAGCTTAGACAGGGGGGGATACTACGAC. This codes for CASSLDRGGYYD. The full CDR3 sequence reads CASSLDRGGYYDYTF.

Comments on this clone: The read terminates 3 residues before the CDR3 end, so the remaining end is supplied by the germline J gene. The rearrangement links TRBV19 to TRBJ2-1; D is ambiguous. Germline CDR1 and CDR2: LNHDA and SQIVND (reference sequence). Trimming pared 3 bases from V and 8 bases from J, leaving 11 bases between. CDR3 length: 13 amino acids. CDR3 loop: CASSILRSDEQFF. CDR3 bases read: TGTGCCAGTAGTATCCTCCGTTCCGATGAG.

About this clone: The read terminates 3 residues before the CDR3 end, so the remaining end is supplied by the germline J gene. The gene calls are TRBV7-6 and TRBJ2-3, with 8 bases lining up with TRBD2. In germline, CDR1 is SGHVS, CDR2 FNYEAQ. The CDR3 contains 16 residues. The part of the CDR3 DNA that was read is TGTGCCAGCAGCCCAGGACTGATCAACGGGGGGGAGACG. Translated: CASSPGLINGGET. The CDR3 in full is CASSPGLINGGETQYF.

About this clone: From the germline J gene comes the end of the CDR3, since the read stops 3 residues before it. V and J are TRBV7-2 and TRBJ1-2, with 7 nucleotides matching TRBD1. The CDR3 length is 14 residues. CDR1 SGHTA and CDR2 FQGNSA come from the germline V gene. The CDR3 bases that were read are TGTGCCAGCAGCCCACGGGCGGGGACAGATACC. Translating it yields CASSPRAGTDT. The full CDR3 sequence reads CASSPRAGTDTYTF.

Turning to this clone: Read coverage stops 3 residues before the CDR3 terminus; the germline J gene supplies the remainder. The V call is TRBV14, the J call TRBJ2-2; 7 bases are a match to TRBD1. Per the germline V gene, CDR1 is SGHDN and CDR2 is FVKESK. This CDR3 has 14 residues. The CDR3 bases that were read are TGTGCCAGCAGCCAACTTTCAACAGGGGAAAAG. The encoded protein is CASSQLSTGEK. The CDR3 in full is CASSQLSTGEKLFF.

About this clone itself: The CDR3 end is not reached by the read, which stops 3 residues before it; the germline J gene fills it in. The V call is TRBV20-1, the J call TRBJ2-3; no reliable D call. The germline CDR1 and CDR2 sequences are DFQATT and SNEGSKA (reference sequence). The CDR3 is 13 residues long. The CDR3 loop reads CSARAQLNQPQYF. The CDR3 bases that were read are TGCAGTGCTAGAGCACAGCTCAATCAGCCG.

Remarks on this clone: The sequenced fragment ends 3 residues before the CDR3 boundary, so the rest is inferred from the germline J gene. The rearrangement joins TRBV5-1 to TRBJ2-2; D is possibly TRBD1 (6 bases). The CDR3 is made up of 17 amino acids. Looked up from germline, CDR1 is SGHRS and CDR2 is YFSETQ. The part of the CDR3 DNA that was read is TGCGCCAGCAGTCGGACAGATACGAGCTCCTATAATTCACCG. The encoded protein is CASSRTDTSSYNSP. The full CDR3 sequence reads CASSRTDTSSYNSPLFF.